This T cell receptor beta chain was obtained from a study of shared clonotypes between healthy human individuals. The CDR3 is made up of 15 amino acids. Germline V gene sequence: CDR1 SGHRS, CDR2 YFSETQ. Trimming shortened V by 0 bases and J by 4 bases, and 13 bases separated the two germline ends. CD4+ cells yielded CD45RA+ naive and CD45RA-negative memory subsets. Around 220 ng DNA, 25,000 to 30,000 T cell genomes, went into each sorted-subset replicate PCR. Only in-frame clones appear in the TCRdb table, and some are missing; sequencing was by immunoSEQ multiplex PCR. The table includes approximately 700,000 clones, 73% detected once.

The V call is TRBV5-1, the J call TRBJ2-5; D is possibly TRBD1 (5 bases). The sequencing input was memory CD4+ T cells sorted from blood. Indicated subset: CD45RA-negative fraction. The source of this sequence is a woman aged 30 to 39 in good health. The CDR3 DNA follows: TGCGCCAGCAGCTTGGAGGTTCGACAGCGAGAGACCCAGTACTTC. This translates into CASSLEVRQRETQYF.